These T cell receptor beta chains were read from a single sample in a study of siplizumab effects on memory and regulatory T cells. TCRdb's table, derived via immunoSEQ multiplex PCR, lists solely in-frame clones and lacks some. The sample lists around 100,000 clones; under 95% were seen once. The sample was Tregs sorted from blood. The receptor source for this set is a human donor in good health. Both conserved end residues are part of each CDR3. The order of the fields is J gene, D gene, V gene, CDR3 DNA, CDR3 protein. The D gene is left open where the match is weak.

J gene: TRBJ2-7; D gene: NA; V gene: TRBV10-2; CDR3 DNA: TGCGCCAGCAGTGAGTCGGCCAGGGGGGTGTACGAGCAGTACTTC; CDR3 protein: CASSESARGVYEQYF
J gene: TRBJ2-3; D gene: NA; V gene: TRBV10-1; CDR3 DNA: TGCGCCAGCAGTGACCCCAGCGGAGACACAGATACGCAGTATTTT; CDR3 protein: CASSDPSGDTDTQYF
J gene: TRBJ2-1; D gene: TRBD1; V gene: TRBV25-1; CDR3 DNA: TGTGCCAGCAGTGAATCTGGGACAGGGGTTTTCAATGAGCAGTTCTTC; CDR3 protein: CASSESGTGVFNEQFF
J gene: TRBJ2-1; D gene: TRBD2; V gene: TRBV4-2; CDR3 DNA: TGTGCCAGCAGCCATCAAGGGACTAAGTTCTCCAATGAGCAGTTCTTC; CDR3 protein: CASSHQGTKFSNEQFF
J gene: TRBJ1-5; D gene: TRBD1; V gene: TRBV7-8; CDR3 DNA: TGTGCCAGCAGCCTAGTGGGACAGGGAGAGCAGCCCCAGCATTTT; CDR3 protein: CASSLVGQGEQPQHF
J gene: TRBJ2-1; D gene: NA; V gene: TRBV5-1; CDR3 DNA: TGCGCCAGCAGCTTGGGTGCAGCAAGCTCCTACAATGAGCAGTTCTTC; CDR3 protein: CASSLGAASSYNEQFF
J gene: TRBJ2-1; D gene: TRBD1; V gene: TRBV11-2; CDR3 DNA: TGTGCCAGCAGCTTTGACAGGGTCAGGGCTAGCTCCTACAATGAGCAGTTCTTC; CDR3 protein: CASSFDRVRASSYNEQFF
J gene: TRBJ1-3; D gene: TRBD1; V gene: TRBV7-9; CDR3 DNA: TGTGCCAGCAGCTTAGTGGGACAGTTTTCTGGAAACACCATATATTTT; CDR3 protein: CASSLVGQFSGNTIYF
J gene: TRBJ1-6; D gene: TRBD1; V gene: TRBV6-5; CDR3 DNA: TGTGCCAGCAGTTACTCATCCAGAACAGGGGATTCACCCCTCCACTTT; CDR3 protein: CASSYSSRTGDSPLHF
J gene: TRBJ2-4; D gene: NA; V gene: TRBV7-2; CDR3 DNA: TGTGCCAGCAGCTTAGAATCGATAGCCAAAAACATTCAGTACTTC; CDR3 protein: CASSLESIAKNIQYF